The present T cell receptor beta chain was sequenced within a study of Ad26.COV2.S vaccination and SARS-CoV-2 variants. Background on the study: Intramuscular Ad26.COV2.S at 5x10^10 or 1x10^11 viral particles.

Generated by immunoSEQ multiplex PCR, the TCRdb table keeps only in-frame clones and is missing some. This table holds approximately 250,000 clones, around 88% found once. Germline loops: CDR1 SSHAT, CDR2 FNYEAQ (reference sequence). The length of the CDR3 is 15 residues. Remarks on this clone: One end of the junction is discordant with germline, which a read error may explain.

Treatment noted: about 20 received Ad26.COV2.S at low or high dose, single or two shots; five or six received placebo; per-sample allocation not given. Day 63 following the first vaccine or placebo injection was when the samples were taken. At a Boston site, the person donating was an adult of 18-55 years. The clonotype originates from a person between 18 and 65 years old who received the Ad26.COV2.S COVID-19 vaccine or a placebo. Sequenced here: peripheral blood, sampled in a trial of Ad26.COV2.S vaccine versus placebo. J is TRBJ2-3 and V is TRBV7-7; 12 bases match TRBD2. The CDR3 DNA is TGTGCTAGCAGCCCCGGACTAGCGGGGTCAGATACGCAGTATTTT. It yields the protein CASSPGLAGSDTQYF.